This T cell receptor (beta chain) was recovered during a study of regulatory T cells in long-lasting Graves disease. This clonotype was observed many times. As for time point: persistent/refractory GD, antithyroid drugs over 5 years with positive TRAb. Preparation of the TCR library used RNA extracted from PBMCs. The TCR beta library used iRepertoire HTBI primers with Arm-PCR amplification of CDR3. MiXCR, applied by TCRdb to the multiplex PCR reads, yields one record per CDR3 protein. The table records around 450,000 distinct CDR3 sequences, 20% to 25% of them present only once. Trimming pared 1 base from V and 5 bases from J, leaving 11 bases between. The CDR3 is 14 amino acids.

Sequencing used peripheral blood mononuclear cells (PBMCs), obtained when the disease was refractory, from a patient treated with antithyroid drugs. The sequence was collected from a female donor with Graves disease. The rearrangement links TRBV12-3 or TRBV12-4 to TRBJ1-2; no clear D. The CDR3: CASSLEGSQYGYTF. The CDR3 nucleotides are TGTGCCAGCAGTTTAGAAGGCAGTCAATATGGCTACACCTTC.